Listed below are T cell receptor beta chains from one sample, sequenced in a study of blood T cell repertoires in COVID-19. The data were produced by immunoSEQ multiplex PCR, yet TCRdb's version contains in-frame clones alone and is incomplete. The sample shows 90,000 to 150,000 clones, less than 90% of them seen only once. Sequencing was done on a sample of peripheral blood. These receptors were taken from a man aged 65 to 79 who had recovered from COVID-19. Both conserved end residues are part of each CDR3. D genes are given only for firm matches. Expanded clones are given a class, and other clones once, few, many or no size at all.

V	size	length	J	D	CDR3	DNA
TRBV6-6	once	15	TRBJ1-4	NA	CASTLVQGKNEKLFF	TGTGCCAGCACCCTGGTTCAGGGAAAAAATGAAAAACTGTTTTTT
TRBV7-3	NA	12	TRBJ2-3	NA	CASSSLTGTQYF	TGTGCCAGCAGCTCCCTGACGGGTACGCAGTATTTT
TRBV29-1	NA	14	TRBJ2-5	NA	CSVDPDRNQETQYF	TGCAGCGTTGACCCGGACAGAAACCAAGAGACCCAGTACTTC
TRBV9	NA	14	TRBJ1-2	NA	CASTETVLWDGYTF	TGTGCCAGCACAGAGACAGTTCTATGGGATGGCTACACCTTC
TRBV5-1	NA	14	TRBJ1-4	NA	CASSLVAGNEKLFF	TGCGCCAGCAGCTTGGTGGCAGGGAACGAAAAACTGTTTTTT
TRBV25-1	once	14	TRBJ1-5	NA	CASSESGVLQPQHF	TGTGCCAGCAGTGAGTCGGGGGTTCTTCAGCCCCAGCATTTT
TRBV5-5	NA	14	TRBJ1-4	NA	CASSLVQTNEKLFF	TGTGCCAGCAGCTTGGTACAGACTAATGAAAAACTGTTTTTT
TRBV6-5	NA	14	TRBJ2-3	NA	CAIQRDGSTDTQYF	TGTGCCATCCAACGGGATGGTAGCACAGATACGCAGTATTTT
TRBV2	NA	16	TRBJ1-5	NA	CASRASTGINDQPQHF	TGTGCCAGCAGGGCCAGCACAGGGATCAATGACCAGCCCCAGCATTTT
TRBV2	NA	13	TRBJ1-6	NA	CASSLNSAAPLHF	TGTGCCAGCAGCCTGAACTCGGCGGCACCCCTCCACTTT
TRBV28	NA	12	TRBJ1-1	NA	CASSSSGTEAFF	TGTGCCAGCAGTTCGAGCGGGACTGAAGCTTTCTTT
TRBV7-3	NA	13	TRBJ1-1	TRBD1	CASSSRQGGEAFF	TGTGCCAGCAGCTCCCGACAGGGGGGTGAAGCTTTCTTT
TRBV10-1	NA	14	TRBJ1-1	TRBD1	CASILNPGQDEAFF	TGCGCCAGCATCCTTAATCCGGGACAGGATGAAGCTTTCTTT
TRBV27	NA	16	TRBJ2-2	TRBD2	CASSPGTSGNTGELFF	TGTGCCAGCAGTCCGGGGACTAGCGGGAACACCGGGGAGCTGTTTTTT
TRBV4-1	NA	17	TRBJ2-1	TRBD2	CASSQDRLAATYNEQFF	TGCGCCAGCAGCCAAGATCGACTAGCTGCCACCTACAATGAGCAGTTCTTC
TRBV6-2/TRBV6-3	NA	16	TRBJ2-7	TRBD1	CASSTPRTGRRGEQYF	TGTGCCAGCAGCACCCCAAGGACAGGTCGAAGGGGGGAGCAGTACTTC
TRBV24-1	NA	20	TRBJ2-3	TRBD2	CATSDSSGRAPERGTDTQYF	TGTGCCACCAGTGACTCTAGCGGGAGGGCTCCCGAGCGTGGCACAGATACGCAGTATTTT
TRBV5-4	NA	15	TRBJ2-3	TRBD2	CASSWGLAYTDTQYF	TGTGCCAGCAGCTGGGGACTAGCGTACACAGATACGCAGTATTTT
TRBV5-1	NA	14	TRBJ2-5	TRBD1	CASSPGTGEETQYF	TGCGCCAGCAGCCCAGGGACAGGGGAAGAGACCCAGTACTTC
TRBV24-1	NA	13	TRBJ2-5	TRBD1	CATSLGGVETQYF	TGTGCCACCAGCCTAGGGGGCGTAGAGACCCAGTACTTC
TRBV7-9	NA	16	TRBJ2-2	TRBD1	CASSSGTGDFTGELFF	TGTGCCAGCAGCTCCGGAACAGGGGATTTCACCGGGGAGCTGTTTTTT
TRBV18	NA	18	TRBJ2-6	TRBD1	CASSLWTGGPAGANVLTF	TGTGCCAGCTCCTTGTGGACAGGGGGGCCAGCTGGGGCCAACGTCCTGACTTTC
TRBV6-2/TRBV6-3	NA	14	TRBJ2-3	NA	CASSYGSETDTQYF	TGTGCCAGCAGTTATGGTAGCGAGACAGATACGCAGTATTTT
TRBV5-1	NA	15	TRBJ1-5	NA	CASSLEGRVGQPQHF	TGCGCCAGCAGCTTGGAGGGCAGGGTAGGACAGCCCCAGCATTTT
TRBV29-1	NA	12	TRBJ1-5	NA	CSVGGDNQPQHF	TGCAGCGTTGGGGGAGACAATCAGCCCCAGCATTTT
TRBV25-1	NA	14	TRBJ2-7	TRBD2	CASSEFVRGGEQYF	TGTGCCAGCAGTGAATTTGTTAGGGGAGGGGAGCAGTACTTC
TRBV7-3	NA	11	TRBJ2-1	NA	CASSSGYEQFF	TGTGCCAGCAGCTCCGGTTATGAGCAGTTCTTC
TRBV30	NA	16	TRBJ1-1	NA	CAWTWGGRGVNTEAFF	TGTGCCTGGACCTGGGGGGGCCGGGGGGTGAACACTGAAGCTTTCTTT
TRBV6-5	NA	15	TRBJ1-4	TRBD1	CASRIKGASNEKLFF	TGTGCCAGCAGGATCAAGGGGGCTTCTAATGAAAAACTGTTTTTT
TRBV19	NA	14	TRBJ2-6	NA	CASSQGAGANVLTF	TGTGCCAGTAGCCAGGGTGCTGGGGCCAACGTCCTGACTTTC
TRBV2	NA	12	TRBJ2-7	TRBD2	CASSGRGGEQYF	TGTGCCAGCAGTGGGCGGGGGGGCGAGCAGTACTTC
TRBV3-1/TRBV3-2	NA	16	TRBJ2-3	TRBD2	CASSQGTSGSTDTQYF	TGTGCCAGCAGCCAAGGGACTAGCGGGAGCACAGATACGCAGTATTTT
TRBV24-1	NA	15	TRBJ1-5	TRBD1	CATSDRQGAGQPQHF	TGTGCCACCAGTGACCGACAGGGGGCTGGTCAGCCCCAGCATTTT
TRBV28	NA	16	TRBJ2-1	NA	CASSSGVRSSYNEQFF	TGTGCCAGCAGTTCCGGGGTGAGAAGCTCCTACAATGAGCAGTTCTTC
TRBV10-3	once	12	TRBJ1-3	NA	CAMGGAGNTIYF	TGTGCCATGGGGGGGGCTGGAAACACCATATATTTT
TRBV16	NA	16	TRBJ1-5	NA	CASSQPGGGAKQPQHF	TGTGCCAGCAGCCAACCCGGAGGAGGGGCAAAGCAGCCCCAGCATTTT
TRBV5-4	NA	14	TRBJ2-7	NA	CASSLDTGIYEQYF	TGTGCCAGCAGCTTGGATACAGGAATCTACGAGCAGTACTTC
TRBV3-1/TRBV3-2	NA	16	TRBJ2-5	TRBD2	CASSKTSGGYQETQYF	TGTGCCAGCAGCAAGACTAGCGGGGGGTACCAAGAGACCCAGTACTTC
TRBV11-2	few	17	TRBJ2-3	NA	CASRSIRPHGGGDTQYF	TGTGCCAGCAGATCGATACGACCTCATGGGGGCGGAGATACGCAGTATTTT
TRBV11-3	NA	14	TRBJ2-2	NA	CASSLSPQGGELFF	TGTGCCAGCAGCTTATCCCCCCAGGGCGGGGAGCTGTTTTTT
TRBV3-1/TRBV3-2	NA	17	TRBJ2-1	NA	CASSHHGEPSTVDEQFF	TGTGCCAGCAGCCACCACGGAGAGCCTTCTACGGTGGATGAGCAGTTCTTC
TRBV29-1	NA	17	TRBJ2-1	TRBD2	CSVARTSGGSAYNEQFF	TGCAGCGTTGCGAGGACTAGCGGGGGGTCAGCCTACAATGAGCAGTTCTTC
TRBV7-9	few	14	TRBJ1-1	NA	CASSLAGGFTEAFF	TGTGCCAGCAGCTTAGCGGGGGGTTTCACTGAAGCTTTCTTT
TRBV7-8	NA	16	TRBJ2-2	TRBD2	CASRGLAGGNTGELFF	TGTGCCAGCAGGGGACTAGCGGGGGGTAACACCGGGGAGCTGTTTTTT
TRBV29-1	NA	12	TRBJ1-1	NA	CSVVWGGTEAFF	TGCAGCGTTGTATGGGGAGGGACTGAAGCTTTCTTT
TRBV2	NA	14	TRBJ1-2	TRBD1	CASSEEGQGNGYTF	TGTGCCAGCAGTGAAGAGGGACAGGGGAATGGCTACACCTTC
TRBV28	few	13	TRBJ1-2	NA	CASSFPGDYGYTF	TGTGCCAGCAGTTTTCCAGGGGACTATGGCTACACCTTC
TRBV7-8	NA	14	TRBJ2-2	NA	CASSFRGGTGELFF	TGTGCCAGCAGCTTTAGGGGCGGCACCGGGGAGCTGTTTTTT
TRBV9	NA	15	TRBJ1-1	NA	CASSVGRTTNTEAFF	TGTGCCAGCAGCGTAGGTCGAACTACGAACACTGAAGCTTTCTTT
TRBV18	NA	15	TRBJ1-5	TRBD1	CASSPSTGQNQPQHF	TGTGCCAGCTCACCCTCGACAGGGCAAAATCAGCCCCAGCATTTT
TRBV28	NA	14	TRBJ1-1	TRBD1	CASSPGTANTEAFF	TGTGCCAGCAGCCCCGGGACAGCGAACACTGAAGCTTTCTTT
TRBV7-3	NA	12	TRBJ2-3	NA	CASSPSTDTQYF	TGTGCCAGCAGCCCGAGCACAGATACGCAGTATTTT